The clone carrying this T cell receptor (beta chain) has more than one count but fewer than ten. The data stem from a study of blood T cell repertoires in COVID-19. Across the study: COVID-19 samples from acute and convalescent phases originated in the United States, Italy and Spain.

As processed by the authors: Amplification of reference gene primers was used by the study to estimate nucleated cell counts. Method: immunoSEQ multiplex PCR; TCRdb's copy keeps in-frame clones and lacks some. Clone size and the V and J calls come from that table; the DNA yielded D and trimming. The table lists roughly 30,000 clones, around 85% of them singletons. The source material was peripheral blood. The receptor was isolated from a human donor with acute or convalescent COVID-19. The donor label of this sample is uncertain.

As DNA, the CDR3 is TGTGCCAGTAGAGACAGGGGGAATTCACCCCTCCACTTT. This translates into CASRDRGNSPLHF. The chain uses TRBV19 and TRBJ1-6, with 9 positions matching TRBD1. V lost 6 bases to trimming and J lost 7 bases; unmatched junction nucleotides: 1. CDR1 is LNHDA and CDR2 is SQIVND in the germline V gene (reference sequence). The CDR3 contains 13 residues.